This T cell receptor beta chain was obtained from a study of cytomegalovirus exposure and HLA in healthy donors. The CDR3 sequence is 13 residues long. V shed 9 bases, J shed 3 bases, and the junction held 7 bases outside the gene matches. From germline, CDR1 is MDHEN and CDR2 SYDVKM. Libraries were prepared by immunoSEQ multiplex PCR; TCRdb keeps only in-frame clonotypes and omits some of them. Among some 66,000 clones listed, approximately 96% were seen once. V usage is TRBV28 and J usage is TRBJ2-7; TRBD2 aligns across 8 bases. What was sequenced was PBMCs. The TCR sequence derives from a woman between 18 and 29 years old in good health and CMV-seropositive. The CDR3 nucleotides read TGTGCCAGTCTCAGCGGGGGATTCTACGAGCAGTACTTC. This gives the protein CASLSGGFYEQYF.